A selection of T cell receptor beta chains follows, all from one sample in a study of early T cells in non-severe SARS-CoV-2 infection. TCRdb fed the 5' RACE reads into MiXCR, producing one record per CDR3 protein. The sample has about 52,000 distinct CDR3 sequences, under 7.5% seen once. Sequenced: whole blood. The receptors originated from an adult who was a healthcare worker with PCR-confirmed SARS-CoV-2 infection or an uninfected control (not recorded which). The CDR3 runs from the conserved cysteine through the conserved F or W. D genes are given only for firm matches. Clone size is stated in some rows and not others, as once, few, many or a class when expanded.

. | TRBJ2-4 | TRBV6-5 | 17 | TRBD2 | TGTGCCAGCAGTTCGGTTGGGACTAGCCCACCCAAAAACATTCAGTACTTC | CASSSVGTSPPKNIQYF
many | TRBJ1-1 | TRBV24-1 | 15 | . | TGTGCCACCAGTGATTTGTGCGGGGGCTTCACTGAAGCTTTCTTT | CATSDLCGGFTEAFF
many | TRBJ2-5 | TRBV11-2 | 14 | . | TGTGCCAGCAGCCCCAACCCCTTCCAAGAGACCCAGTACTTC | CASSPNPFQETQYF
many | TRBJ2-7 | TRBV30 | 14 | . | TGTGCCTGGAATGTACGGCCGGGGAGCTACGAGCAGTACTTC | CAWNVRPGSYEQYF
few | TRBJ2-3 | TRBV30 | 12 | . | TGTGCCTGGAGTGGGAAGGATGGGACGCAGTATTTT | CAWSGKDGTQYF
many | TRBJ2-1 | TRBV4-3 | 15 | . | TGCGCCAGCAGCCACCCAGGGGGGGGGAGGAATGAGCAGTTCTTC | CASSHPGGGRNEQFF
many | TRBJ1-6 | TRBV4-2 | 18 | TRBD1 | TGTGCCAGCAGCCAAGATATCGGACAGGGGTTTTCTAATTCACCCCTCCACTTT | CASSQDIGQGFSNSPLHF
many | TRBJ2-1 | TRBV18 | 20 | . | TGTGCCAGCTCACCCGGGGCTCCGAGACAGGAGACGAGCTCCTACAATGAGCAGTTCTTC | CASSPGAPRQETSSYNEQFF
few | TRBJ1-1 | TRBV11-3 | 13 | TRBD1 | TGTGCCAGCAGCCGGACAGGGGGGCTTGAAGCTTTCTTT | CASSRTGGLEAFF
. | TRBJ1-1 | TRBV20-1 | 13 | . | TGCAGTGCTAGGGGGGGCTTGAACACTGAAGCTTTCTTT | CSARGGLNTEAFF
. | TRBJ2-7 | TRBV6-6 | 14 | . | TGTGCCAGCAGTACTTCAGGGGAAATCTACGAGCAGTACTTC | CASSTSGEIYEQYF
many | TRBJ1-1 | TRBV12-3/TRBV12-4 | 14 | . | TGTGCCAGCAGTTTGAGGGGCGGGTGGACTGAAGCTTTCTTT | CASSLRGGWTEAFF
many | TRBJ2-3 | TRBV30 | 15 | TRBD1 | TGTGCCTGGAACATAGACAGGGGTCTTTATTCTACGCAGTATTTT | CAWNIDRGLYSTQYF
many | TRBJ2-4 | TRBV11-2 | 17 | . | TGTGCCAGCAGCTTATACCCCGGATCGAGAGCCAAAAACATTCAGTACTTC | CASSLYPGSRAKNIQYF
few | TRBJ2-2 | TRBV7-6 | 15 | . | TGTGCCAGCAGCCCTCGGCGGAGGGATCCCGGGGAGCTGTTTTTT | CASSPRRRDPGELFF
many | TRBJ2-5 | TRBV5-1 | 14 | . | TGCGCCAGCAGCTTGGAGAGGGGGAGAGAGACCCAGTACTTC | CASSLERGRETQYF
. | TRBJ2-1 | TRBV4-3 | 18 | . | TGCGCCAGCAGCCAATCCTATTTCGGGGGGACAGAAGACAATGAGCAGTTCTTC | CASSQSYFGGTEDNEQFF
many | TRBJ2-1 | TRBV20-1 | 16 | TRBD2 | TGCAGTGCTGGGAGTACTAGCGGGGGCCGTCACAATGAGCAGTTCTTC | CSAGSTSGGRHNEQFF
many | TRBJ1-5 | TRBV7-2 | 14 | TRBD1 | TGTGCCAGCAGCTTGGGACAGTCGGGTCAGCCCCAGCATTTT | CASSLGQSGQPQHF
many | TRBJ2-7 | TRBV6-2/TRBV6-3 | 17 | TRBD2 | TGTGCCAGCAGTTACCCCGGAGGAGCGGGGGGGCCCTACGAGCAGTACTTC | CASSYPGGAGGPYEQYF
. | TRBJ1-4 | TRBV18 | 15 | . | TGTGCCAGCTCACCACCGACGGCTAGGAATGAAAAACTGTTTTTT | CASSPPTARNEKLFF
. | TRBJ1-2 | TRBV7-3 | 16 | TRBD1 | TGTGCCAGCAGCTTAATACCGGGACAGGCTATGGATGGCTACACCTTC | CASSLIPGQAMDGYTF
many | TRBJ2-7 | TRBV3-1 | 15 | . | TGTGCCAGCAGCCTCCGGGGCCACGGCTCCTACGAGCAGTACTTC | CASSLRGHGSYEQYF
. | TRBJ2-1 | TRBV12-5 | 13 | TRBD2 | TGTGCTTGGGGACTAGCGGGGAAGGATGAGCAGTTCTTC | CAWGLAGKDEQFF
many | TRBJ1-1 | TRBV12-3/TRBV12-4 | 15 | . | TGTGCCAGCAGTTTAAGTAATCCAGGACACACTGAAGCTTTCTTT | CASSLSNPGHTEAFF
few | TRBJ2-5 | TRBV7-3 | 14 | . | TGTGCCAGCAGCTTATATGCAGGGGCGGAGACCCAGTACTTC | CASSLYAGAETQYF
many | TRBJ1-3 | TRBV7-3 | 15 | TRBD1 | TGTGCCAGCAGCTTTGGACAGGGGGCTGGAAACACCATATATTTT | CASSFGQGAGNTIYF
many | TRBJ1-3 | TRBV27 | 14 | . | TGTGCCAGCAGTCTTCAGGGCTCTGGAAACACCATATATTTT | CASSLQGSGNTIYF
. | TRBJ2-5 | TRBV7-8 | 12 | . | TGTGCCAGCGCACTGTCGTTAGAGACCCAGTACTTC | CASALSLETQYF
many | TRBJ2-5 | TRBV29-1 | 13 | TRBD1 | TGCAGCGGGGCAGGGGGCGGAGAGGAGACCCAGTACTTC | CSGAGGGEETQYF
. | TRBJ1-4 | TRBV5-6 | 14 | . | TGTGCCAGCAGCACATCCGGCCCTAATGAAAAACTGTTTTTT | CASSTSGPNEKLFF
many | TRBJ1-5 | TRBV19 | 13 | . | TGTGCCAGTAGTTTCGGGATCAATCAGCCCCAGCATTTT | CASSFGINQPQHF
. | TRBJ2-6 | TRBV2 | 14 | . | TGTGCCAGCTCGCAGGGAGCTGGGGCCAACGTCCTGACTTTC | CASSQGAGANVLTF
. | TRBJ1-6 | TRBV6-6 | 17 | TRBD1 | TGTGCCAGCAGAGGACAGGAGCCCAGCTCCTATAATTCACCCCTCCACTTT | CASRGQEPSSYNSPLHF
. | TRBJ2-7 | TRBV6-5 | 18 | TRBD1 | TGTGCCAGCAGTTACCCCCCTGGGGTGCGGGACAGGGCCTACGAGCAGTACTTC | CASSYPPGVRDRAYEQYF
many | TRBJ1-6 | TRBV27 | 14 | TRBD1 | TGTGCCAGCAGTTGGGGCAGGGGGAGACCATGGCTCCACTTT | CASSWGRGRPWLHF
many | TRBJ1-2 | TRBV20-1 | 14 | . | TGCAGTGCTAGGATCCAGATAGCTAACTATGGCTACACCTTC | CSARIQIANYGYTF
. | TRBJ2-3 | TRBV10-3 | 15 | TRBD2 | TGTGCCATCAGGGGAAGCGGGGAGAGCACAGATACGCAGTATTTT | CAIRGSGESTDTQYF
many | TRBJ1-2 | TRBV7-9 | 14 | . | TGTGCCAGCAGCTTAGTGGAGGCACACTATGGCTACACCTTC | CASSLVEAHYGYTF
many | TRBJ2-3 | TRBV20-1 | 14 | TRBD2 | TGCAGTGCCCAGCGGGGGCCCAGCACAGATACGCAGTATTTT | CSAQRGPSTDTQYF
many | TRBJ1-2 | TRBV7-9 | 11 | . | TGTGCCAGCAGCGGGAACTATGGCTACACCTTC | CASSGNYGYTF
few | TRBJ1-1 | TRBV20-1 | 12 | . | TGCAGTGCTGGTGGGGGTTGGACTGAAGCTTTCTTT | CSAGGGWTEAFF
many | TRBJ2-5 | TRBV19 | 14 | TRBD1 | TGTGCCAGTAGTATGAACAGGGGCCAAGAGACCCAGTACTTC | CASSMNRGQETQYF
. | TRBJ1-2 | TRBV7-9 | 17 | TRBD1 | TGTGCCAGCAGCTCTCTGCTTCCACGGGACAGGAACTATGGCTACACCTTC | CASSSLLPRDRNYGYTF
many | TRBJ2-7 | TRBV29-1 | 13 | TRBD1 | TGCAGCGTGCTGGACAGGAGCTCCTACGAGCAGTACTTC | CSVLDRSSYEQYF
few | TRBJ1-5 | TRBV12-3/TRBV12-4 | 14 | . | TGTGCCAGCAGTTTAGTCCAGGGCAATCAGCCCCAGCATTTT | CASSLVQGNQPQHF
once | TRBJ1-2 | TRBV21-1 | 17 | . | TGTGCCAGCAGCAAAGAAAAGGGACAGGGAATAAACTATGGCTACACCTTC | CASSKEKGQGINYGYTF
many | TRBJ2-7 | TRBV15 | 16 | . | TGTGCCACCAGCAGAGTCACAGGGCGACTCTCCTACGAGCAGTACTTC | CATSRVTGRLSYEQYF
. | TRBJ2-1 | TRBV12-3/TRBV12-4 | 16 | TRBD1 | TGTGCCAGCAGTACCAGGGGGCCAAGCTCCTACAATGAGCAGTTCTTC | CASSTRGPSSYNEQFF